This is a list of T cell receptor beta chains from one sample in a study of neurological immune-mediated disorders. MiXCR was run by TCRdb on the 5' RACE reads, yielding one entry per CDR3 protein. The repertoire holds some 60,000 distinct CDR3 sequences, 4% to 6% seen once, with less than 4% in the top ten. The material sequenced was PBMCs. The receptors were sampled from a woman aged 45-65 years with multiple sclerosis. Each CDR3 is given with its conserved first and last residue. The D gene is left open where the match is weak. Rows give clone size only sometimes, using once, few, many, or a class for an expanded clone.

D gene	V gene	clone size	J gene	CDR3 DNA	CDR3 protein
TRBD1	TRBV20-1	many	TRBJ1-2	TGCAGTGCTAGAGATCCCTGGACAGGCGGAATCTATGGCTACACCTTC	CSARDPWTGGIYGYTF
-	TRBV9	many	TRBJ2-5	TGTGCCAGCAGCGTAGAGTCGAGAGACCAAGAGACCCAGTACTTC	CASSVESRDQETQYF
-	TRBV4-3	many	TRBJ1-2	TGCGCCAGCAGCCAAGCCCACGGACAGCAATATGGCTACACCTTC	CASSQAHGQQYGYTF
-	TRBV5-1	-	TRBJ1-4	TGCGCCAGCAGCTTCATTTGGGGAACTAATGAAAAACTGTTTTTT	CASSFIWGTNEKLFF
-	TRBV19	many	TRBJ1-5	TGTGCCAGTAGTAGGGGTGATCAGCCCCAGCATTTT	CASSRGDQPQHF
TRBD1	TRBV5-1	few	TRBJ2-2	TGCGCCAGCAGCCCTAGGACAGGGGGGACCACCGGGGAGCTGTTTTTT	CASSPRTGGTTGELFF
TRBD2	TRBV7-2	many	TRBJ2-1	TGTGCCAGCAGCTTCGTCAGCGGGGGGGCCGCAAATGAGCAGTTCTTC	CASSFVSGGAANEQFF
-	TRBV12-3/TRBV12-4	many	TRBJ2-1	TGTGCCAGCAGATCGACAGACGTTGACAATGAGCAGTTCTTC	CASRSTDVDNEQFF
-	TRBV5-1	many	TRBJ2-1	TGCGCCAGCAGCCTCGCAGTGGGGGGTAGGAATGAGCAGTTCTTC	CASSLAVGGRNEQFF
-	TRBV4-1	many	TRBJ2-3	TGCGCCAGCAGCCTTCGACCGTCGGAGGAAGCCCCAGATACGCAGTATTTT	CASSLRPSEEAPDTQYF